The rows below give T cell receptor beta chains drawn from one sample of a study of cytomegalovirus exposure and HLA in healthy donors. The protocol was immunoSEQ multiplex PCR, while the TCRdb copy is restricted to in-frame clones and leaves out a portion. The table records 85,000 to 100,000 clones, 64% of them present only once. The sample was PBMCs. All receptors come from a man in his sixties in good health and CMV-seronegative. The CDR3 runs from the conserved cysteine through the conserved F or W. A D gene is named only where the DNA matches it firmly. A row's size may be missing; if present it is once, few, many or a size class.

V gene: TRBV2
CDR3 length: 13
J gene: TRBJ2-5
clone size: -
D gene: TRBD1
CDR3 DNA: TGTGCCAGCAGTGCCTTGTCAGGGGGAGAGCAGTACTTC
CDR3 protein: CASSALSGGEQYF

V gene: TRBV6-5
CDR3 length: 14
J gene: TRBJ1-2
clone size: -
D gene: -
CDR3 DNA: TGTGCCAGCAGTGAACCGGGACAAATGTATGGCTACACCTTC
CDR3 protein: CASSEPGQMYGYTF

V gene: TRBV15
CDR3 length: 17
J gene: TRBJ2-7
clone size: -
D gene: -
CDR3 DNA: TGTGCCACCAGCAGCGTCCGGGGCGGGACGGATTCCTACGAGCAGTACTTC
CDR3 protein: CATSSVRGGTDSYEQYF

V gene: TRBV6-6
CDR3 length: 15
J gene: TRBJ2-1
clone size: few
D gene: TRBD2
CDR3 DNA: TGTGCCAGCAGCCCCGGGACTAGCGGGGGCAATGAGCAGTTCTTC
CDR3 protein: CASSPGTSGGNEQFF

V gene: TRBV6-1
CDR3 length: 12
J gene: TRBJ2-7
clone size: -
D gene: -
CDR3 DNA: TGTGCCAGTCAGGGAAGAGGCTACGAGCAGTACTTC
CDR3 protein: CASQGRGYEQYF

V gene: TRBV6-5
CDR3 length: 14
J gene: TRBJ1-1
clone size: -
D gene: TRBD1
CDR3 DNA: TGTGCCAGCAGAAGCAGGGGGCGATTCTCTGAAGCTTTCTTT
CDR3 protein: CASRSRGRFSEAFF

V gene: TRBV11-1
CDR3 length: 14
J gene: TRBJ1-1
clone size: -
D gene: TRBD1
CDR3 DNA: TGTGCCAGCAGCTCATACAGGGGTGGGACTGAAGCTTTCTTT
CDR3 protein: CASSSYRGGTEAFF

V gene: TRBV5-1
CDR3 length: 15
J gene: TRBJ2-1
clone size: few
D gene: TRBD1
CDR3 DNA: TGCGCCAGCAGCCCCGGACAGGTTTGGGGAAATGAGCAGTTCTTC
CDR3 protein: CASSPGQVWGNEQFF

V gene: TRBV5-1
CDR3 length: 15
J gene: TRBJ1-1
clone size: -
D gene: TRBD1
CDR3 DNA: TGCGCCAGCAGCTTGGTTTCGGGACAGGGGGCTGAAGCTTTCTTT
CDR3 protein: CASSLVSGQGAEAFF

V gene: TRBV7-3
CDR3 length: 15
J gene: TRBJ1-2
clone size: once
D gene: TRBD1
CDR3 DNA: TGTGCCAGCAGCGCAACGGGACAGGGCGGACATGGCTACACCTTC
CDR3 protein: CASSATGQGGHGYTF

V gene: TRBV28
CDR3 length: 15
J gene: TRBJ1-2
clone size: few
D gene: TRBD1
CDR3 DNA: TGTGCCAGCAGTCCATTGGGACAGGGGGTAGTTGGCTACACCTTC
CDR3 protein: CASSPLGQGVVGYTF

V gene: TRBV6-1
CDR3 length: 15
J gene: TRBJ1-2
clone size: -
D gene: -
CDR3 DNA: TGTGCCAGCAGTCCCTGGACAGACTACAACTATGGCTACACCTTC
CDR3 protein: CASSPWTDYNYGYTF

V gene: TRBV18
CDR3 length: 15
J gene: TRBJ1-3
clone size: -
D gene: -
CDR3 DNA: TGTGCCAGCTCACCACCTGGCACTACTGGAAACACCATATATTTT
CDR3 protein: CASSPPGTTGNTIYF

V gene: TRBV11-2
CDR3 length: 15
J gene: TRBJ2-7
clone size: -
D gene: TRBD2
CDR3 DNA: TGTGCCAGCAGCTCACTAGCGGGGGGCACCTACGAGCAGTACTTC
CDR3 protein: CASSSLAGGTYEQYF

V gene: TRBV18
CDR3 length: 17
J gene: TRBJ1-5
clone size: -
D gene: TRBD1
CDR3 DNA: TGTGCCAGCTCACCATTGACGGGACAGTCGAAAAACCAGCCCCAGCATTTT
CDR3 protein: CASSPLTGQSKNQPQHF

V gene: TRBV28
CDR3 length: 12
J gene: TRBJ1-2
clone size: -
D gene: -
CDR3 DNA: TGTGCCAGCAGTTTGGCAGACTATGGCTACACCTTC
CDR3 protein: CASSLADYGYTF

V gene: TRBV5-4
CDR3 length: 13
J gene: TRBJ1-1
clone size: -
D gene: -
CDR3 DNA: TGTGCCAGCAGCCGGACAGTGAACACTGAAGCTTTCTTT
CDR3 protein: CASSRTVNTEAFF

V gene: TRBV9
CDR3 length: 15
J gene: TRBJ2-1
clone size: -
D gene: -
CDR3 DNA: TGTGCCAGCAGCGTAGCCTCGGGACTCGCCAATGAGCAGTTCTTC
CDR3 protein: CASSVASGLANEQFF

V gene: TRBV4-1
CDR3 length: 16
J gene: TRBJ2-5
clone size: -
D gene: TRBD2
CDR3 DNA: TGCGCCAGCAGCCAAGATACTAGCGGGAGAGTGGAGACCCAGTACTTC
CDR3 protein: CASSQDTSGRVETQYF

V gene: TRBV28
CDR3 length: 11
J gene: TRBJ2-7
clone size: -
D gene: -
CDR3 DNA: TGTGCCAGCAGTATCTTGAGGGAGCAGTACTTC
CDR3 protein: CASSILREQYF

V gene: TRBV7-3
CDR3 length: 13
J gene: TRBJ2-1
clone size: -
D gene: TRBD1
CDR3 DNA: TGTGCCAGCAGCGTGGACAGGCTCAATGAGCAGTTCTTC
CDR3 protein: CASSVDRLNEQFF

V gene: TRBV9
CDR3 length: 18
J gene: TRBJ2-6
clone size: -
D gene: TRBD1
CDR3 DNA: TGTGCCAGCACCAATGACAGGGTCGCGTTTTCTGGGGCCAACGTCCTGACTTTC
CDR3 protein: CASTNDRVAFSGANVLTF

V gene: TRBV5-5
CDR3 length: 15
J gene: TRBJ1-2
clone size: few
D gene: -
CDR3 DNA: TGTGCCAGCAGCTTGCCCCCGACAGATAACTATGGCTACACCTTC
CDR3 protein: CASSLPPTDNYGYTF

V gene: TRBV6-1
CDR3 length: 20
J gene: TRBJ2-5
clone size: -
D gene: TRBD2
CDR3 DNA: TGTGCCAGCAGTGTACCCTCGACTAGCGGCACAGACCAACCCGAGAAGACCCAGTACTTC
CDR3 protein: CASSVPSTSGTDQPEKTQYF

V gene: TRBV19
CDR3 length: 15
J gene: TRBJ2-1
clone size: few
D gene: TRBD1
CDR3 DNA: TGTGCCAGCGCAACTTCCGGGACAGGGCACAATGAGCAGTTCTTC
CDR3 protein: CASATSGTGHNEQFF

V gene: TRBV6-5
CDR3 length: 14
J gene: TRBJ2-7
clone size: few
D gene: -
CDR3 DNA: TGTGCCAGCAGCCCATGGAGGCTTTCCGTCGAGCAGTACTTC
CDR3 protein: CASSPWRLSVEQYF

V gene: TRBV11-2
CDR3 length: 14
J gene: TRBJ2-7
clone size: few
D gene: TRBD2
CDR3 DNA: TGTGCCAGCAGCTTTAATAGCGGGCCCTACGAGCAGTACTTC
CDR3 protein: CASSFNSGPYEQYF

V gene: TRBV10-2
CDR3 length: 15
J gene: TRBJ2-4
clone size: -
D gene: TRBD2
CDR3 DNA: TGCGCCAGCAGTCTGACTAGCGGGGGGTCAAACATTCAGTACTTC
CDR3 protein: CASSLTSGGSNIQYF

V gene: TRBV29-1
CDR3 length: 15
J gene: TRBJ2-2
clone size: once
D gene: -
CDR3 DNA: TGCAGCGTTGAAGATTACCAGCGCGGCACCGGGGAGCTGTTTTTT
CDR3 protein: CSVEDYQRGTGELFF

V gene: TRBV5-1
CDR3 length: 13
J gene: TRBJ2-5
clone size: -
D gene: -
CDR3 DNA: TGCGCCAGCAGCTTCAGGGAAAGAGAGACCCAGTACTTC
CDR3 protein: CASSFRERETQYF

V gene: TRBV6-5
CDR3 length: 13
J gene: TRBJ1-5
clone size: few
D gene: -
CDR3 DNA: TGTGCCAGCAGTTCCGAGGGTACTCAGCCCCAGCATTTT
CDR3 protein: CASSSEGTQPQHF

V gene: TRBV28
CDR3 length: 13
J gene: TRBJ1-2
clone size: -
D gene: -
CDR3 DNA: TGTGCCAGCAGTCCTTTTCCTAGGCGAGGCTACACCTTC
CDR3 protein: CASSPFPRRGYTF

V gene: TRBV18
CDR3 length: 15
J gene: TRBJ1-4
clone size: -
D gene: TRBD1
CDR3 DNA: TGTGCCAGCTCACCTACCGGGACAGCAAATGAAAAACTGTTTTTT
CDR3 protein: CASSPTGTANEKLFF

V gene: TRBV6-5
CDR3 length: 11
J gene: TRBJ1-1
clone size: few
D gene: -
CDR3 DNA: TGTGCCAGCGGGCGGGGGATAAGAGCTTTCTTT
CDR3 protein: CASGRGIRAFF

V gene: TRBV5-1
CDR3 length: 14
J gene: TRBJ2-3
clone size: -
D gene: -
CDR3 DNA: TGCGCCAGCAGCCTGATGACTAGCACAGATACGCAGTATTTT
CDR3 protein: CASSLMTSTDTQYF

V gene: TRBV9
CDR3 length: 13
J gene: TRBJ2-2
clone size: -
D gene: -
CDR3 DNA: TGTGCCAGCAAGAGGGTCAGCACCGGGGAGCTGTTTTTT
CDR3 protein: CASKRVSTGELFF

V gene: TRBV7-9
CDR3 length: 15
J gene: TRBJ2-3
clone size: -
D gene: -
CDR3 DNA: TGTGCCAGCAGCCCATCCGGGACTAGCACAGATACGCAGTATTTT
CDR3 protein: CASSPSGTSTDTQYF

V gene: TRBV6-1
CDR3 length: 13
J gene: TRBJ2-2
clone size: few
D gene: -
CDR3 DNA: TGTGCCAGCAGTGAAACTGACACCGGGGAGCTGTTTTTT
CDR3 protein: CASSETDTGELFF

V gene: TRBV5-8
CDR3 length: 16
J gene: TRBJ2-2
clone size: -
D gene: TRBD1
CDR3 DNA: TGTGCCAGCAGCTTGGGGACAGGGCCGAACACCGGGGAGCTGTTTTTT
CDR3 protein: CASSLGTGPNTGELFF

V gene: TRBV5-1
CDR3 length: 16
J gene: TRBJ2-7
clone size: few
D gene: -
CDR3 DNA: TGCGCCAGCAGCTTGGCCTTGGACAGGACTACCTACGAGCAGTACTTC
CDR3 protein: CASSLALDRTTYEQYF

V gene: TRBV5-1
CDR3 length: 13
J gene: TRBJ2-7
clone size: few
D gene: -
CDR3 DNA: TGCGCCAGCAGCTGGGGAGTTGGGTACGAGCAGTACTTC
CDR3 protein: CASSWGVGYEQYF

V gene: TRBV9
CDR3 length: 14
J gene: TRBJ1-4
clone size: -
D gene: -
CDR3 DNA: TGTGCCAGCAGCGAACAGGTGAACGATGAAAAACTGTTTTTT
CDR3 protein: CASSEQVNDEKLFF

V gene: TRBV25-1
CDR3 length: 14
J gene: TRBJ1-2
clone size: few
D gene: TRBD1
CDR3 DNA: TGTGCCAGCAGTGGTTCAGTAACAGGGGGAGACTACACCTTC
CDR3 protein: CASSGSVTGGDYTF

V gene: TRBV28
CDR3 length: 17
J gene: TRBJ1-1
clone size: -
D gene: -
CDR3 DNA: TGTGCCAGCAGTCCCCCGACAGGAGCCGCGGTAGACACTGAAGCTTTCTTT
CDR3 protein: CASSPPTGAAVDTEAFF

V gene: TRBV28
CDR3 length: 15
J gene: TRBJ1-1
clone size: -
D gene: TRBD1
CDR3 DNA: TGTGCCAGCAGGGGGGGGACAGGGGTGGTGGCTGAAGCTTTCTTT
CDR3 protein: CASRGGTGVVAEAFF

V gene: TRBV6-1
CDR3 length: 15
J gene: TRBJ1-3
clone size: -
D gene: -
CDR3 DNA: TGTGCCAGCAGAACAGGAGGGTTGGGCAGAAACACCATATATTTT
CDR3 protein: CASRTGGLGRNTIYF

V gene: TRBV5-1
CDR3 length: 16
J gene: TRBJ2-2
clone size: once
D gene: TRBD2
CDR3 DNA: TGCGCCAGCAGCTTGGGGACTAGCGGGAATCCCGGGGAGCTGTTTTTT
CDR3 protein: CASSLGTSGNPGELFF

V gene: TRBV23-1
CDR3 length: 15
J gene: TRBJ2-3
clone size: -
D gene: -
CDR3 DNA: TGCGCCAGCAGTCAATCGTTCAGGGTTACAGATACGCAGTATTTT
CDR3 protein: CASSQSFRVTDTQYF

V gene: TRBV10-3
CDR3 length: 15
J gene: TRBJ2-1
clone size: medium-sized
D gene: -
CDR3 DNA: TGTGCCATCAGTGAGTTCTCCGAGGGTAGGGATGAGCAGTTCTTC
CDR3 protein: CAISEFSEGRDEQFF

V gene: TRBV18
CDR3 length: 12
J gene: TRBJ1-1
clone size: -
D gene: TRBD1
CDR3 DNA: TGTGCCAGCTCACCGCAGGGGGCTGAAGCTTTCTTT
CDR3 protein: CASSPQGAEAFF

V gene: TRBV6-4
CDR3 length: 15
J gene: TRBJ2-2
clone size: -
D gene: TRBD2
CDR3 DNA: TGTGCCAGCAGCCGGAGCGGGGGCGACACCGGGGAGCTGTTTTTT
CDR3 protein: CASSRSGGDTGELFF

V gene: TRBV2
CDR3 length: 17
J gene: TRBJ1-2
clone size: -
D gene: TRBD1
CDR3 DNA: TGTGCCAGCAGTCCAATCTTAGGGACAGGGTTGAACTATGGCTACACCTTC
CDR3 protein: CASSPILGTGLNYGYTF

V gene: TRBV6-1
CDR3 length: 14
J gene: TRBJ2-2
clone size: -
D gene: -
CDR3 DNA: TGTGCCAGCAGTACGGAGTTCGGCACCGGGGAGCTGTTTTTT
CDR3 protein: CASSTEFGTGELFF

V gene: TRBV30
CDR3 length: 12
J gene: TRBJ1-5
clone size: -
D gene: -
CDR3 DNA: TGTGCCTGTAATTCGGGTAATCAGCCCCAGCATTTT
CDR3 protein: CACNSGNQPQHF

V gene: TRBV2
CDR3 length: 14
J gene: TRBJ2-1
clone size: -
D gene: TRBD2
CDR3 DNA: TGTGCCAGCCGCGGGCGGGAGATTGGTAATGAGCAGTTCTTC
CDR3 protein: CASRGREIGNEQFF